This TCR beta chain was obtained from a study of blood T cell repertoires in COVID-19 (dated by TCRdb to about 2020). Study-wide context: Collaborator samples came from the United States, Italy and Spain and covered acute and convalescent phases of COVID-19. The prospective study material was composed of cDNA or gDNA derived from T cells, B-cell-depleted T cells, or PBMCs. Subjects who had been exposed to COVID-19, were actively infected with it, or had recovered from it provided the deeply sampled blood TCRbeta repertoires that made up the dataset. A freely available public database, intended as a resource for researchers studying the immune response to SARS-CoV-2, is where the repertoires were released. Samples came from the ongoing ImmuneRACE study (first 160 participants) plus 1,254 subjects from 6 global collaborators. Nearly every sample came with metadata listing a de-identified subject ID, COVID-19 status, age in years and sex. HLA class I and class II types, where available, came from metadata supplied by the sample provider rather than from assay-based typing. Beyond this particular receptor, the publication reports: How much clinical and demographic metadata was included differed by source and by participant, and the metadata was provided uncurated.

V lost 1 base and J lost 3 bases, and the count of bases not matched to a germline gene is 9. Measured from the cysteine to the phenylalanine, the CDR3 is 16 residues long. Only the CDR3 DNA stays, 48 bases, in frame from base 1. Based on the germline V gene, the CDR1 and CDR2 sequences are LGHNA and YNFKEQ. In the prospective study, participants were 18 to 89 years old, resided in about 25 geographic areas of the United States, and were enrolled through a virtual design. In the prospective study, cohorts were assigned on the basis of participant-reported clinical history obtained from a screening survey and a study questionnaire. Each participant in the prospective study had whole blood, serum and a nasopharyngeal or oropharyngeal swab collected by mobile phlebotomists. Participants in the prospective study had the option to provide additional blood draws and questionnaires over an approximately 2-month period. Before DNA extraction, prospective study blood samples were shipped either frozen or at room temperature.

TCRbeta CDR3 regions were amplified from genomic DNA using the immunoSEQ Assay, a bias-controlled multiplex PCR. The study's own analysis went as follows. Nucleated cell counts per sample were estimated from amplification of reference gene primers within the assay. Sequence reads were collapsed and filtered to measure the absolute abundance of every unique TCRbeta CDR3 rearrangement. For each sample, productive Simpson clonality was calculated as the square root of Simpson's diversity index across productive rearrangements. The source is immuneACCESS, and TCRdb retained only in-frame sequences with V and J called. Part of the clones is not carried over; for the studies checked, unresolved V genes explain less than half of this, and the remainder is unexplained. Clone size and the V and J calls come from that table; the DNA yielded D and trimming. Present in this sample are approximately 240,000 clones, roughly nine tenths of which were seen just once. More than 5% of the sample rests with the top ten.

To note about this clone: What this receptor recognizes is not known. No base quality information exists; no much larger clone differs at one position.

The clonotype comes from a woman in her 30s with acute COVID-19. The V and J genes are TRBV4-2 and TRBJ2-7; the junction holds 7 bases that match TRBD2. Sequencing used PBMCs or T cells enriched from blood (not recorded which). The nucleotides are TGTGCCAGCAGCCAAGTAACAAAACGGGGGGTCTACGAGCAGTACTTC. It specifies CASSQVTKRGVYEQYF.